This T cell receptor (beta chain) emerged from a study of T cells in Graves' hyperthyroidism and ophthalmopathy. Study-wide findings and caveats: Most clonotypes that expanded in the thyroid above 0.001 also showed up in blood.

This clonotype showed up just a few times. Its antigen is unidentified. The source material, RNA transcripts, was used to amplify TCR beta CDR3 regions. HTBI primers drove first-round RT-PCR of the TCR CDR3. Each CDR3 protein gets one entry after TCRdb re-called the multiplex PCR reads with MiXCR. The sample has roughly 510,000 distinct CDR3 sequences; 40% to 50% are singletons. The origin of this receptor is an adult woman with Graves' disease, either hyperthyroidism or ophthalmopathy (not recorded which). The sequenced sample was peripheral blood or thyroid tissue (not recorded which).

The CDR3 DNA reads TGTGCCACCAGCAGACAGGGTTCCGGGGAGCTGTTTTTT. Its protein is CATSRQGSGELFF. The genes are TRBV15 and TRBJ2-2, with a tentative D call TRBD1 (5 bases). The CDR3 runs 13 residues. V gave up 2 bases and J gave up 6 bases, with 7 bases separating them. CDR1 LNHNV and CDR2 YYDKDF come from the germline V gene (reference sequence).